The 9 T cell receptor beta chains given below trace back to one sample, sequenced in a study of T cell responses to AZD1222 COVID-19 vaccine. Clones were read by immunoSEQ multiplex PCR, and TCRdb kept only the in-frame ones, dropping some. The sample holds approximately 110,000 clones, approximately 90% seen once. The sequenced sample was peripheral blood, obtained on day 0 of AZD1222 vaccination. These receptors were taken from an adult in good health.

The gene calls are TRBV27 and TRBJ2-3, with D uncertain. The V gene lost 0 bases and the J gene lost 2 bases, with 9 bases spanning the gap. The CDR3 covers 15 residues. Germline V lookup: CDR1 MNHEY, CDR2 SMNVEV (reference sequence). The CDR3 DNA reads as TGTGCCAGCAGTTTATCTAGCCGGTCCACAGATACGCAGTATTTT. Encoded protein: CASSLSSRSTDTQYF.

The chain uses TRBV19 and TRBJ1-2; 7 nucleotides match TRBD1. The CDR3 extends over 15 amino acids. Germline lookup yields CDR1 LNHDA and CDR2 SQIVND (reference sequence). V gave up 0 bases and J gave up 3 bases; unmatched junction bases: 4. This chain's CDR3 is CASSIDGGTDYGYTF. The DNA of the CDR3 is TGTGCCAGTAGTATAGATGGGGGGACAGACTATGGCTACACCTTC.

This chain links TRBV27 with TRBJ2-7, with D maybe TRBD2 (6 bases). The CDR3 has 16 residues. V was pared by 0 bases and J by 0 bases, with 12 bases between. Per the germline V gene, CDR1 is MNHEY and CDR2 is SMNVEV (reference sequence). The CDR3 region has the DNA TGTGCCAGCAGTTTATCGGCGGCGGGGCTCTCCTACGAGCAGTACTTC. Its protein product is CASSLSAAGLSYEQYF.

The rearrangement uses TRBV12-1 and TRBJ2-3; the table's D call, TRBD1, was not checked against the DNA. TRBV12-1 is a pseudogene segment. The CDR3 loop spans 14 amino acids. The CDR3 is CASRNGQRADTQYF. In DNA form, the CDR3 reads TGTGCCAGCAGAAACGGACAGAGAGCAGATACGCAGTATTTT.

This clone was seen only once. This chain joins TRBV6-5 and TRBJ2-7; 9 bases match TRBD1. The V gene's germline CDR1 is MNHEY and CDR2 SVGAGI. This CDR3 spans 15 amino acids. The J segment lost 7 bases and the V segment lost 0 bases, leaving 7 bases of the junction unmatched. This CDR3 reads CASSYSGQGINEQYF. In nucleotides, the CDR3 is TGTGCCAGCAGTTACTCAGGACAGGGGATTAATGAGCAGTACTTC.

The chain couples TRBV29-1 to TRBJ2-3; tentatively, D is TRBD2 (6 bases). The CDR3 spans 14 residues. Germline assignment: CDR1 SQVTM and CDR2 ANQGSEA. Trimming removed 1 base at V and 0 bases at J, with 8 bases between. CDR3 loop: CSVEGAGSTDTQYF. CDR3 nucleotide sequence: TGCAGCGTTGAAGGGGCGGGAAGCACAGATACGCAGTATTTT.

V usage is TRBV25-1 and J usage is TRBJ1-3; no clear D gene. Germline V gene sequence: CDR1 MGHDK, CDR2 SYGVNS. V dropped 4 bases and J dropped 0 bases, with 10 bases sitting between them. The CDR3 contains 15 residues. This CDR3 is CASSGQAHSGNTIYF. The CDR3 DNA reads TGTGCCAGCAGTGGGCAGGCCCACTCTGGAAACACCATATATTTT.

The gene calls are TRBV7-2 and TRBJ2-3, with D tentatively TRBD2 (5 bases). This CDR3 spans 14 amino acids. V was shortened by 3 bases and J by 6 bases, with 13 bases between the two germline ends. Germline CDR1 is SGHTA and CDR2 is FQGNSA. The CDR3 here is CASSFRDRRDTQYF. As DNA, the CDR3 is TGTGCCAGCAGCTTTAGGGATAGGAGGGATACGCAGTATTTT.

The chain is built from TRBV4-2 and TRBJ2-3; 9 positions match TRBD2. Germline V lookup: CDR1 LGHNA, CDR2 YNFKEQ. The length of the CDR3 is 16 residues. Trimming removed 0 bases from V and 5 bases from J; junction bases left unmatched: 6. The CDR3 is CASSQESGGPGDTQYF. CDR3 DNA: TGTGCCAGCAGCCAAGAGAGCGGGGGGCCTGGAGATACGCAGTATTTT.